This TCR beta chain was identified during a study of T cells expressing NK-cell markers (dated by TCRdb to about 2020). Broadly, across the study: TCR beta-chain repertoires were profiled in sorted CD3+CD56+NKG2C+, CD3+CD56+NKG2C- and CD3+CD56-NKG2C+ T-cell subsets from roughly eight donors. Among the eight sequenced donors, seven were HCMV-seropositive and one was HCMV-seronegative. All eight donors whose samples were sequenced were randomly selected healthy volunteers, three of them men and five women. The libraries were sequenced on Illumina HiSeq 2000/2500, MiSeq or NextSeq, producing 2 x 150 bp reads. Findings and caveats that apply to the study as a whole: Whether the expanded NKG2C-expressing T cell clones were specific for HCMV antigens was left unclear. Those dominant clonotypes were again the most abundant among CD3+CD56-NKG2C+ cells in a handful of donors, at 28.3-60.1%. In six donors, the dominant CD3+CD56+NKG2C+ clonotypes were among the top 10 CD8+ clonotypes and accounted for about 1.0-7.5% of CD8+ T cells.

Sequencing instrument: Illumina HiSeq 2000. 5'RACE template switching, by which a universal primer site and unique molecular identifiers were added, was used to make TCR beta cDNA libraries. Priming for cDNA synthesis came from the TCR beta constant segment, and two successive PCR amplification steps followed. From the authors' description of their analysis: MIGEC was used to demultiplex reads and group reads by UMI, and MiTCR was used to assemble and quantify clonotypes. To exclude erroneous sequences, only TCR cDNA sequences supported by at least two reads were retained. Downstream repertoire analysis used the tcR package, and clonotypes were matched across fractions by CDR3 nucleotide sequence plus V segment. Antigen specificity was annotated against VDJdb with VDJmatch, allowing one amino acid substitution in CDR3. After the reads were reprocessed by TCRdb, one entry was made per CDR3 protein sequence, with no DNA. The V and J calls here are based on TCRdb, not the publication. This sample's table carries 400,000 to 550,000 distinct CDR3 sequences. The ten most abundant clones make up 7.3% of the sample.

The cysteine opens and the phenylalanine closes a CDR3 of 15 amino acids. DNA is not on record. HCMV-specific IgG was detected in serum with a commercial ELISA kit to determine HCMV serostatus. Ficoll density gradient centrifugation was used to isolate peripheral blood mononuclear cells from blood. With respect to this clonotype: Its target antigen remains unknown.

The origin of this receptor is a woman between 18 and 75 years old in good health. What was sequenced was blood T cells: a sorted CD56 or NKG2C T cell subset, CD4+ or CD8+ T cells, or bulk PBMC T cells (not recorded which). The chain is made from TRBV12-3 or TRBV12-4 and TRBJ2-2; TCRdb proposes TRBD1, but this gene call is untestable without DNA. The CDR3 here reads CASRKQGANTGELFF.